Below are 22 T cell receptor beta chains sequenced from a single sample in a study of beta chain features in type 1 diabetes. Study results and limitations: Within each of all four CD4+ subsets, Type 1 diabetes patients had TCRB CDR3s that were moderately but significantly shorter.

Their cognate antigens are unknown. All of the isolated RNA was reverse transcribed, so expressed TCRB transcripts were sequenced. Assay: immunoSEQ multiplex PCR; the TCRdb copy retains only in-frame clones and omits some. The repertoire includes some 240,000 clones, approximately 16% of them detected once, and 0.08% to 0.095% sits in the top ten. Specimen: naive CD4+ T cells from blood. All receptors come from a man aged 25 to 40 with type 1 diabetes.

The genes are TRBV9 and TRBJ2-7; D not certain. V was clipped by 0 bases and J by 0 bases, with 13 bases between them. The length of the CDR3 is 16 residues. CDR1 is SGDLS, CDR2 YYNGEE, per germline. The CDR3 loop reads CASSVAADGFSYEQYF. CDR3 bases: TGTGCCAGCAGCGTAGCGGCGGATGGGTTCTCCTACGAGCAGTACTTC. The variable domain in full, with the rest retrieved from reference TRBV9 and TRBJ2-7, is DSGVTQTPKHLITATGQRVTLRCSPRSGDLSVYWYQQSLDQGLQFLIQYYNGEERAKGNILERFSAQQFPDLHSELNLSSLELGDSALYFCASSVAADGFSYEQYFGPGTRLTVT.

Concerning this clone: Within the sample, other DNA sequences also encode this same CDR3. This chain links TRBV30 with TRBJ2-1; D is uncertain. Germline assignment: CDR1 GTSNPN and CDR2 SVGIG (reference sequence). Trimming pared 3 bases from V and 0 bases from J, leaving 6 bases between. The CDR3 is 13 amino acids. CDR3 region: CAWSLSSYNEQFF. The CDR3 DNA follows: TGTGCCTGGAGCCTGAGCTCCTACAATGAGCAGTTCTTC.

The chain joins TRBV7-2 to TRBJ2-3; D not certain. Germline CDR1 and CDR2: SGHTA and FQGNSA. V lost 7 bases and J lost 0, with 5 bases in between. The CDR3 is 12 residues long. This chain's CDR3 is CASKSSTDTQYF. CDR3 coding DNA: TGTGCCAGCAAATCTAGCACAGATACGCAGTATTTT.

This clone has a handful of counts. The CDR3 sequence: CASTSGANVLTF. CDR3 bases: TGTGCCAGCACCTCTGGGGCCAACGTCCTGACTTTC. This chain joins TRBV27 and TRBJ2-6; D unresolved. CDR1 is MNHEY and CDR2 is SMNVEV in the germline V gene (reference sequence). Trimming took 7 bases from V and 0 from J, leaving 1 base between them. The CDR3 has 12 residues.

This clone was seen a few times. The rearrangement joins TRBV5-6 to TRBJ2-2, with D unresolved. This CDR3 is 16 amino acids long. From germline, CDR1 is SGHDT and CDR2 YYEEEE. V lost 4 bases to trimming and J lost 2 bases, with 15 bases between them. CDR3 in amino acids: CASSALPDGNTGELFF. The CDR3 nucleotides read TGTGCCAGCAGCGCCCTGCCCGACGGAAACACCGGGGAGCTGTTTTTT.

The chain uses TRBV27 and TRBJ2-3; either TRBD1 or TRBD2 may fit D (5 bases each). The CDR3 sequence is 14 residues long. Trimming pared 4 bases from V and 7 bases from J, leaving 15 bases between. Per germline, CDR1 MNHEY and CDR2 SMNVEV (reference sequence). CDR3 amino acids: CASSSLSGANTQYF. In DNA, the CDR3 is TGTGCCAGCAGTTCTCTCTCCGGGGCCAATACGCAGTATTTT.

The chain carries TRBV25-1 and TRBJ1-2, with D hard to call. The germline V and J ends were trimmed by 3 bases and 4 bases, with 12 bases remaining between them. CDR3 length: 14 amino acids. Germline CDR1 is MGHDK and CDR2 is SYGVNS. The CDR3 spells CASSEGGRFYGYTF. The CDR3 DNA sequence: TGTGCCAGCAGTGAGGGTGGCAGATTCTATGGCTACACCTTC.

V and J are TRBV9 and TRBJ2-1, with a weak D call TRBD1 (5 bases). In germline, CDR1 is SGDLS, CDR2 YYNGEE. The CDR3 has 12 amino acids. With 3 bases removed from V and 4 bases from J, the gap between germline ends came to 5 bases. CDR3 in amino acids: CASSAGYNEQFF. DNA for the CDR3: TGTGCCAGCAGCGCAGGGTACAATGAGCAGTTCTTC.

The chain carries TRBV6-1 and TRBJ1-4, with TRBD1 matching over 8 bases. The CDR3 runs 14 residues. Losses at the gene ends were 6 bases for V and 5 bases for J; bases not matched to a gene: 5. Germline CDR1 and CDR2: MNHNS and SASEGT. CDR3 sequence: CASSEDRANEKLFF. CDR3 bases: TGTGCCAGCAGCGAGGACAGGGCGAATGAAAAACTGTTTTTT.

In this sample, this clone turned up a few times. V is TRBV28 and J is TRBJ1-1, with D unclear. The CDR3 length is 17 residues. V was shortened by 3 bases and J by 1 base, with 18 bases between the two germline ends. Germline lookup yields CDR1 MDHEN and CDR2 SYDVKM. The CDR3 DNA reads TGTGCCAGCAGTTTCTTCGGACGGTCTCAAAAGAACACTGAAGCTTTCTTT. It translates to CASSFFGRSQKNTEAFF.

This clone showed up just a few times. This sequence joins TRBV7-2 and TRBJ2-5, with D maybe TRBD2 (7 bases). CDR3 size: 16 residues. Germline loops: CDR1 SGHTA, CDR2 FQGNSA. V gave up 0 bases and J gave up 5 bases, with 16 bases separating them. In DNA form, the CDR3 reads TGTGCCAGCAGCTTAGCGGGGGCGGGAGCAGGGGAGACCCAGTACTTC. Its translation is CASSLAGAGAGETQYF.

This clone occurred a few times. V and J are TRBV29-1 and TRBJ2-7; 10 bases agree with TRBD1. The trim removed 6 bases at V and 6 bases at J, leaving 8 bases unmatched. The CDR3 is 13 amino acids. The germline gives CDR1 SQVTM, CDR2 ANQGSEA. For the CDR3, the DNA is TGCAGCGTCGCTGGGACAGGGGAGGTCGAGCAGTACTTC. Its protein product is CSVAGTGEVEQYF.

The chain combines TRBV29-1 with TRBJ2-7, with D possibly being TRBD1 or TRBD2 (5 bases each). The CDR3 runs 13 residues. Trimming stripped 6 bases from V and 6 bases from J, with 18 bases between. The germline gives CDR1 SQVTM, CDR2 ANQGSEA. The CDR3 DNA reads TGCAGCGTGGCCGGGACCCTATCCCTCGAGCAGTACTTC. Translated, it gives CSVAGTLSLEQYF.

The chain is built from TRBV7-2 and TRBJ1-2, with D unclear. Per germline, CDR1 SGHTA and CDR2 FQGNSA. V lost 4 bases and J 8 bases, leaving 11 bases between the germline ends. This CDR3 is built from 12 residues. The CDR3 loop is CASSSTLRGYTF. In DNA form, the CDR3 reads TGTGCCAGCAGCTCTACACTGCGGGGCTACACCTTC.

V and J are TRBV9 and TRBJ1-4; D gene uncertain. The ends were cut back, 0 bases at V and 4 bases at J, with 10 bases in the middle. Germline V gene sequence: CDR1 SGDLS, CDR2 YYNGEE. The CDR3 is 15 amino acids. For the CDR3, the DNA is TGTGCCAGCAGCGTAGCTCCGGCCCTTAATGAAAAACTGTTTTTT. The encoded protein is CASSVAPALNEKLFF. The variable domain in full, completed from reference TRBV9 and TRBJ1-4, reads DSGVTQTPKHLITATGQRVTLRCSPRSGDLSVYWYQQSLDQGLQFLIQYYNGEERAKGNILERFSAQQFPDLHSELNLSSLELGDSALYFCASSVAPALNEKLFFGSGTQLSVL.

The chain uses TRBV28 and TRBJ2-1, with D tentatively TRBD2 (5 bases). The CDR3 spans 15 residues. With 4 bases removed from V and 2 bases from J, the gap between germline ends came to 12 bases. From germline, CDR1 is MDHEN and CDR2 SYDVKM. CDR3 coding DNA: TGTGCCAGCAGTTCGCGAGCGGAAGCCTACAATGAGCAGTTCTTC. This gives the protein CASSSRAEAYNEQFF.

The chain has TRBV11-2 and TRBJ2-7; D is perhaps TRBD1 or TRBD2 (6 bases each). CDR3 length: 13 residues. CDR1 and CDR2 from the germline V gene are SGHAT and FQNNGV. V lost 3 bases, J lost 5 bases, and 11 bases lay in between. The CDR3 is CASSLRRGDEQYF. The DNA for the CDR3 is TGTGCCAGCAGCTTGCGGAGGGGGGACGAGCAGTACTTC.

Only a few counts were recorded for this clone. This chain's CDR3 is CASSPRTGVGRWHF. The CDR3 DNA reads TGTGCCAGCTCACCCCGTACAGGGGTGGGTCGGTGGCATTTT. The chain joins TRBV18 to TRBJ1-5; 7 bases align to TRBD1. V gave up 3 bases and J gave up 15 bases; unmatched junction bases: 14. The CDR3 extends over 14 amino acids. CDR1 is KGHSH, CDR2 LQKENI, per germline.

The sample holds a few counts of this clone. This chain uses TRBV7-2 with TRBJ2-1; D remains unclear. The CDR3 has 12 residues. Trimming removed 3 bases at V and 6 bases at J, with 6 bases between. Germline V gives CDR1 SGHTA, CDR2 FQGNSA. Here the CDR3 DNA reads TGTGCCAGCAGCTTCTCACCCAATGAGCAGTTCTTC. Translation: CASSFSPNEQFF.

This clone has only a few counts. This chain uses TRBV4-1 with TRBJ2-4; either TRBD1 or TRBD2 may fit D (5 bases each). Germline lookup yields CDR1 MGHRA and CDR2 YSYEKL. V was pared by 0 bases and J by 0 bases, with 12 bases between. The CDR3 sequence is 17 residues long. CDR3 loop: CASSQDAGTEAKNIQYF. The CDR3 nucleotides read TGCGCCAGCAGCCAAGACGCCGGGACGGAAGCCAAAAACATTCAGTACTTC.

This clone was picked up a small number of times. This sequence joins TRBV29-1 and TRBJ2-7; 8 bases fit TRBD1. The V gene's germline CDR1 is SQVTM and CDR2 ANQGSEA. This CDR3 is 13 amino acids long. Trimming took 4 bases from V and 2 from J; bases not matched to a gene: 4. This CDR3 is CSVVTGAPYEQYF. The DNA for the CDR3 is TGCAGCGTTGTGACAGGGGCCCCCTACGAGCAGTACTTC.

This clone has only a few counts. The rearrangement joins TRBV7-9 to TRBJ2-5; no clear D. V was shortened by 8 bases and J by 3 bases, with 4 bases between the two germline ends. The CDR3 is 10 amino acids. CDR1 and CDR2 (germline): SEHNR, FQNEAQ (reference sequence). The CDR3: CASDKETQYF. CDR3 DNA: TGTGCCAGCGATAAAGAGACCCAGTACTTC. Full variable domain (missing parts from reference TRBV7-9 and TRBJ2-5): DTGVSQNPRHKITKRGQNVTFRCDPISEHNRLYWYRQTLGQGPEFLTYFQNEAQLEKSRLLSDRFSAERPKGSFSTLEIQRTEQGDSAMYLCASDKETQYFGPGTRLLVL.